One sample yielded the 9 T cell receptor beta chains listed below, sequenced in a study of blood T cell repertoires in COVID-19. Sequencing used immunoSEQ multiplex PCR; TCRdb keeps in-frame clones, though not all of them. Among just over 95,000 clones, 82% were seen once, and the ten largest hold 15% to 20%. The specimen was peripheral blood. The receptors originated from a man aged 80 or over with acute or convalescent COVID-19.

The chain joins TRBV7-9 to TRBJ2-5; TRBD1 agrees at 8 bases. V was pared by 4 bases and J by 4 bases, with 11 bases of the junction left unmatched. Germline CDR1 and CDR2: SEHNR and FQNEAQ (reference sequence). The CDR3 spans 16 residues. The CDR3 region is CASSSGQGGYGETQYF. CDR3 nucleotide sequence: TGTGCCAGCAGCTCTGGACAGGGTGGGTATGGAGAGACCCAGTACTTC.

This clone has a single count. The chain combines TRBV3-1 (or the pseudogene TRBV3-2) with TRBJ2-5, with D unresolved. The V end lost 0 bases, the J end lost 5 bases, and 4 bases lay between the germline ends. CDR1 is LGHDT, CDR2 YNNKEL, per germline (reference sequence). This CDR3 region has 12 residues. As DNA, the CDR3 is TGTGCCAGCAGCCAAGATATGGAGACCCAGTACTTC. Its protein product is CASSQDMETQYF.

The V gene is TRBV19, the J gene TRBJ2-3; weak D call: TRBD1 (6 bases). The V gene's germline CDR1 is LNHDA and CDR2 SQIVND (reference sequence). The V end lost 6 bases, the J end lost 0 bases, and 16 bases lay between the germline ends. The CDR3 has 16 residues. The CDR3 nucleotides are TGTGCCAGTAGAAGAGCCGGGACACCGAGCACAGATACGCAGTATTTT. Protein sequence: CASRRAGTPSTDTQYF.

The chain couples TRBV6-6 to TRBJ1-4, with D possibly being TRBD1 (6 bases). V was shortened by 7 bases and J by 8 bases, with 14 bases between the two germline ends. Germline CDR1 reads MNHNY; CDR2 reads SVGAGI (reference sequence). The CDR3 extends over 13 amino acids. CDR3 amino acids: CASIHRTEEKLFF. The DNA of the CDR3 is TGTGCCAGCATCCACAGGACAGAAGAAAAACTGTTTTTT.

The rearrangement joins TRBV19 to TRBJ2-7, with 7 bases matching TRBD1. The CDR3 runs 16 residues. CDR1 and CDR2 from the germline V gene are LNHDA and SQIVND (reference sequence). Trimming at V came to 3 bases and at J to 5 bases, leaving 13 bases not matched to a gene. The CDR3 sequence: CASSISGSGGINEQYF. The DNA for the CDR3 is TGTGCCAGTAGTATCAGCGGTTCAGGGGGTATCAACGAGCAGTACTTC.

V gene TRBV7-2 combines with J gene TRBJ1-1; D is possibly TRBD1 (6 bases). The ends were cut back, 2 bases at V and 7 bases at J, with 14 bases in the middle. Germline V gene data show CDR1 as SGHTA and CDR2 as FQGNSA. The CDR3 loop spans 14 amino acids. The CDR3 DNA sequence: TGTGCCAGCAGCTTATACGGGGGGCAGGGTGAAGCTTTCTTT. Translated: CASSLYGGQGEAFF.

The chain employs TRBV28 and TRBJ2-7; perhaps TRBD2 as D (6 bases). The CDR3 has 14 residues. Germline V gene sequence: CDR1 MDHEN, CDR2 SYDVKM. Trimming stripped 3 bases from V and 2 bases from J, with 11 bases between. CDR3 region: CASSFSGSTYEQYF. In DNA form, the CDR3 reads TGTGCCAGCAGTTTTAGCGGTTCCACCTACGAGCAGTACTTC.

The chain is built from TRBV6-5 and TRBJ2-7; 12 bases match TRBD2. The CDR3 is made up of 15 amino acids. Germline CDR1 reads MNHEY; CDR2 reads SVGAGI. J lost 5 bases, V lost 8 bases, and 10 bases had no gene match. The CDR3 DNA follows: TGTGCCAGCGGTCCTAGCGGGAGGGCTTCGGACGAGCAGTACTTC. It encodes CASGPSGRASDEQYF.

The chain joins TRBV19 to TRBJ2-1; 10 bases agree with TRBD1. The CDR3 extends over 15 amino acids. The germline V gene has CDR1 LNHDA and CDR2 SQIVND (reference sequence). The ends lost 7 bases at V and 2 bases at J; junction bases unmatched: 5. Written as DNA, the CDR3 is TGTGCCAGTAATCCGGGACAGGGGCCCTACAATGAGCAGTTCTTC. Amino acids: CASNPGQGPYNEQFF.